This TCR beta chain was captured in a study of CD8 T cells in ankylosing spondylitis. Study-wide points: From matched ankylosing spondylitis synovial fluid, disease-linked clones were reportedly recovered at significantly enriched levels. Researchers report that disease-linked clones proved CD8+ and relatively rare in peripheral blood. Seemingly distinctive of ankylosing spondylitis blood was a TCR beta motif formed by eight highly homologous variants.

A single record per CDR3 protein comes from TCRdb applying MiXCR to the 5' RACE reads. The sample carries under 850,000 distinct CDR3 sequences, 15% to 20% recorded once. CDR1 and CDR2 from the germline V gene are MDHEN and SYDVKM. V gave up 5 bases and J gave up 4 bases; unmatched junction bases: 10. The CDR3 totals 16 residues. This clonotype was counted a few times. The antigen is not known. The TCR comes from a male donor with ankylosing spondylitis. Material: blood, either unsorted or a sorted T cell fraction (not recorded which). This chain connects TRBV28 to TRBJ2-1; 8 nucleotides agree with TRBD1. CDR3 sequence (DNA): TGTGCCAGCAGTATTACGTGGACAGGGAGGTACAATGAGCAGTTCTTC. It specifies CASSITWTGRYNEQFF.